This record looks at one TCR beta chain sequence and its context. Indicated time point: newly diagnosed, previously untreated cHL patient sample. As a comparison, the study used PBMCs from newly diagnosed, untreated classical Hodgkin lymphoma. CDR1 is SGHDT, CDR2 YYEEEE, per germline. Trimming removed 2 bases at V and 8 bases at J, with 10 bases between. The CDR3 is 12 residues long. Repertoires were generated with immunoSEQ multiplex PCR, while TCRdb's copy carries only in-frame clones and drops some. Seen here are over 60,000 clones, 93% observed once, and the top ten hold more than 2%. This entry belongs to a study of PD-1 blockade in classical Hodgkin lymphoma.

The sequenced sample consisted of peripheral blood mononuclear cells (PBMCs). V is TRBV5-6 and J is TRBJ1-1; D gene ambiguous. The clonotype comes from a human donor with classical Hodgkin lymphoma. The CDR3 coding sequence is TGTGCCAGCAGCTTATCCTACAGCGAAGCTTTCTTT. It specifies CASSLSYSEAFF.